Listed below are T cell receptor beta chains from one sample, sequenced in a study of T-cell reconstitution after alpha-beta-depleted transplantation in children. TCRdb ran MiXCR on the PCR reads and lists one entry per CDR3 protein. The sample contains 40,000 to 55,000 distinct CDR3 sequences, around 9% of which appear only once. Sequences were derived from PBMCs, mostly from graft donor cells, sampled 60 days after TCRalphabeta/CD19-depleted stem cell transplant. Source of these receptors: a male patient under 10 years old who had a stem cell transplant for chronic granulomatous disease, so the T cells may come from the graft donor. CDR3s include the opening cysteine and the closing phenylalanine or tryptophan. A D gene is named only where the DNA matches it firmly. Size is omitted from some rows. Given values are once, few, many or a class for expanded clones.

>TRBV12-3/TRBV12-4|TRBD1|medium-sized|TRBJ2-1
CASSFVTGANEQFF
TGTGCCAGCAGTTTTGTCACAGGGGCGAATGAGCAGTTCTTC
>TRBV11-2|.|.|TRBJ2-3
CASSPGAKELVRTDTQYF
TGTGCCAGCAGCCCGGGGGCGAAAGAACTAGTTCGAACAGATACGCAGTATTTT
>TRBV27|TRBD1|few|TRBJ1-2
CASSPGQNYGYTF
TGTGCCAGCAGTCCGGGACAGAACTATGGCTACACCTTC
>TRBV12-3/TRBV12-4|.|many|TRBJ2-1
CASSLAGGHNEQFF
TGTGCCAGCAGTTTAGCGGGAGGACACAATGAGCAGTTCTTC
>TRBV5-4|TRBD2|few|TRBJ2-7
CASSLEGTSLHEQYF
TGTGCCAGCAGCTTGGAAGGGACTAGCCTCCACGAGCAGTACTTC
>TRBV28|.|.|TRBJ1-4
CASSLRGGAGGEKLFF
TGTGCCAGCAGTTTACGGGGCGGGGCAGGAGGTGAAAAACTGTTTTTT
>TRBV15|.|.|TRBJ1-1
CATSRDRAPPIEAFF
TGTGCCACCAGCAGAGATAGGGCCCCTCCGATTGAAGCTTTCTTT
>TRBV20-1|.|many|TRBJ1-5
CSASGSGRNNQPQHF
TGCAGTGCTAGTGGTTCGGGGCGCAACAATCAGCCCCAGCATTTT
>TRBV4-3|TRBD2|.|TRBJ2-1
CARSQDLLADNEQFF
TGCGCCAGAAGCCAAGATCTACTAGCGGACAATGAGCAGTTCTTC
>TRBV29-1|TRBD1|many|TRBJ1-3
CSARTGISSGNTIYF
TGCAGCGCTCGGACAGGGATTAGCTCTGGAAACACCATATATTTT
>TRBV6-5|TRBD2|many|TRBJ2-1
CASSYLWVAGVDEQFF
TGTGCCAGCAGTTACCTTTGGGTGGCGGGAGTCGATGAGCAGTTCTTC
>TRBV7-2|.|many|TRBJ1-2
CASSLDAGYTF
TGTGCCAGCAGCTTAGACGCCGGCTACACCTTC
>TRBV28|TRBD2|many|TRBJ2-3
CASSSQRLAGVGDTQYF
TGTGCCAGCAGTTCCCAACGACTAGCGGGAGTGGGAGATACGCAGTATTTT
>TRBV20-1|.|many|TRBJ2-1
CSASIVFGGPEEQFF
TGCAGTGCTAGCATTGTGTTCGGAGGGCCTGAAGAGCAGTTCTTC
>TRBV7-2|TRBD1|many|TRBJ2-1
CASSAGQGMSYNEQFF
TGTGCCAGCAGTGCTGGACAGGGGATGTCCTACAATGAGCAGTTCTTC
>TRBV12-3/TRBV12-4|.|many|TRBJ2-4
CASSLRDRRSGRYKNIQYF
TGTGCCAGCAGTTTGAGGGACAGGCGAAGCGGGAGGTACAAAAACATTCAGTACTTC
>TRBV6-8|.|many|TRBJ2-3
CASRGTPFSDTQYF
TGTGCCAGCAGAGGGACCCCCTTCTCAGATACGCAGTATTTT
>TRBV5-5|.|.|TRBJ2-3
CASSLRAGLLDTQYF
TGTGCCAGCAGCTTGCGGGCAGGGTTATTAGATACGCAGTATTTT
>TRBV15|.|many|TRBJ1-3
CATTTTGLFSGNTIYF
TGTGCCACAACTACTACAGGCCTTTTCTCTGGAAACACCATATATTTT
>TRBV11-2|TRBD1|many|TRBJ2-5
CASSLVWTPLTGVETQYF
TGTGCCAGCAGCTTAGTCTGGACCCCCTTGACAGGGGTAGAGACCCAGTACTTC
>TRBV30|.|few|TRBJ1-3
CAWVRTGATGNTIYF
TGTGCCTGGGTGAGGACGGGGGCGACTGGAAACACCATATATTTT
>TRBV20-1|.|many|TRBJ2-1
CSAPDRRDFNEQFF
TGCAGTGCTCCTGACAGGCGGGACTTCAATGAGCAGTTCTTC
>TRBV28|.|many|TRBJ2-2
CASRGETVTGELFF
TGTGCCAGCAGAGGCGAGACAGTCACCGGGGAGCTGTTTTTT
>TRBV19|.|many|TRBJ2-7
CASSIRGNEQYF
TGTGCCAGTAGTATTCGTGGTAACGAGCAGTACTTC
>TRBV25-1|.|many|TRBJ2-7
CASSGGNRQVYEQYF
TGTGCCAGCAGTGGGGGAAATCGACAGGTCTACGAGCAGTACTTC
>TRBV10-3|TRBD2|many|TRBJ2-1
CAISALLAGGNEQFF
TGTGCCATCAGTGCCTTACTAGCGGGAGGCAATGAGCAGTTCTTC
>TRBV29-1|.|few|TRBJ1-1
CSVGQYAFF
TGCAGCGTTGGGCAGTACGCTTTCTTT
>TRBV6-1|TRBD2|many|TRBJ2-3
CASSEGAGGSTDTQYF
TGTGCCAGCAGTGAGGGGGCGGGAGGAAGCACAGATACGCAGTATTTT
>TRBV5-1|.|many|TRBJ1-2
CASSLKNPGNDYGYTF
TGCGCCAGCAGCTTGAAGAACCCAGGGAACGACTATGGCTACACCTTC
>TRBV27|.|many|TRBJ2-1
CASSWGGGPPYEQFF
TGTGCCAGCAGTTGGGGCGGGGGCCCCCCCTATGAGCAGTTCTTC
>TRBV9|TRBD2|few|TRBJ2-1
CASSVQTSAYNEQFF
TGTGCCAGCAGCGTACAGACTAGCGCTTACAATGAGCAGTTCTTC
>TRBV7-2|TRBD2|.|TRBJ2-5
CASSSRGLASTPETQYF
TGTGCCAGCAGCTCCCGGGGACTAGCGAGCACCCCAGAGACCCAGTACTTC
>TRBV27|TRBD1|few|TRBJ1-1
CASRRTGGRTEAFF
TGTGCCAGCAGGCGGACAGGGGGCCGAACTGAAGCTTTCTTT
>TRBV5-1|TRBD2|many|TRBJ2-7
CASSTSGVREYEQYF
TGCGCCAGCAGCACTAGCGGGGTCCGGGAATACGAGCAGTACTTC
>TRBV27|.|many|TRBJ2-7
CASSFGGGAPYEQYF
TGTGCCAGCAGTTTCGGGGGAGGAGCCCCCTACGAGCAGTACTTC
>TRBV20-1|.|many|TRBJ2-7
CSARGQGFEYEQYF
TGCAGTGCTAGAGGGCAGGGGTTCGAGTACGAGCAGTACTTC
>TRBV13|.|many|TRBJ1-1
CASSLEYGQGNTEAFF
TGTGCCAGCAGCTTAGAATATGGGCAAGGGAACACTGAAGCTTTCTTT
>TRBV11-2|.|few|TRBJ2-1
CASSLSATGYEQFF
TGTGCCAGCAGCTTAAGTGCCACCGGCTATGAGCAGTTCTTC
>TRBV5-1|TRBD1|many|TRBJ1-1
CASSLALTGVNTEAFF
TGCGCCAGCAGCTTGGCGTTGACAGGGGTGAACACTGAAGCTTTCTTT